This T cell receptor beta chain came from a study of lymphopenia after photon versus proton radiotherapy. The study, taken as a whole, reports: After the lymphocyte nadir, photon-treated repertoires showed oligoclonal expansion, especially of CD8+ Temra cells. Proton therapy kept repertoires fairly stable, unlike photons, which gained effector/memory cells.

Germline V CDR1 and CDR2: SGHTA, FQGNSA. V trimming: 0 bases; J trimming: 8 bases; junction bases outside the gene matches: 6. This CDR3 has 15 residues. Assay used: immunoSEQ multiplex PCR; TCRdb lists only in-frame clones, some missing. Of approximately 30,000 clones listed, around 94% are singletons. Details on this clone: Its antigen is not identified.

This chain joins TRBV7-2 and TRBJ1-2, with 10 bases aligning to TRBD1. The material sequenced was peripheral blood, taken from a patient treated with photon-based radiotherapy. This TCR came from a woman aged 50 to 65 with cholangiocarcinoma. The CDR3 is CASSLASGTGAGYTF. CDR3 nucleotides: TGTGCCAGCAGCTTAGCTTCCGGGACAGGGGCCGGCTACACCTTC. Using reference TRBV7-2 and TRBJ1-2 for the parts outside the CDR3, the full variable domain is GAGVSQSPSNKVTEKGKDVELRCDPISGHTALYWYRQSLGQGLEFLIYFQGNSAPDKSGLPSDRFSAERTGGSVSTLTIQRTQQEDSAVYLCASSLASGTGAGYTFGSGTRLTVV.